The subject of this entry is one TCR beta chain. Its antigen remains unknown. These data are taken from a study of shared clonotypes between healthy human individuals. General study points: Incomplete sequencing of sorted subsets was indicated by rarefaction despite large depth. Lower generation probabilities were found for non-shared clonotypes than for those shared by all four donors.

This CDR3 is built from 15 residues. V gave up 3 bases and J gave up 4 bases; unmatched junction bases: 6. Germline V gene sequence: CDR1 SGHNT, CDR2 YENEEA. Data came from immunoSEQ multiplex PCR; TCRdb stores just in-frame clones and leaves some out. The top ten hold 1% to 1.5% of the sample, which has some 1,400,000 clones, roughly 96% seen once. The sequence was collected from a man aged 25 to 45 in good health. Sequences were obtained from naive CD4+ T cells sorted from blood. Subset in this sample: CD45RA+ positively selected. The rearrangement uses TRBV11-3 and TRBJ2-1; 7 bases are a match to TRBD2. CDR3 DNA sequence: TGTGCCAGCAGCTTGGGCCTAGCGGATTACAATGAGCAGTTCTTC. Its translation is CASSLGLADYNEQFF.